The entry that follows covers one T cell receptor beta chain sequence. The sample comes from a study of blood T cell repertoires in COVID-19. The Seattle patients, enrolled during active infection, were followed longitudinally. TCRdb keeps only in-frame clones here, not all; method: immunoSEQ multiplex PCR. This sample carries tens of thousands of clones, roughly 80% of them seen once, and the ten largest clones take around 4.8%. Germline lookup yields CDR1 SGDLS and CDR2 YYNGEE. The CDR3 runs 14 residues. The V end lost 0 bases, the J end lost 5 bases, and 11 bases lay between the germline ends. V gene TRBV9 combines with J gene TRBJ2-5; maybe TRBD2 (5 bases). The sequence was collected from a man aged 80 or over with COVID-19, enrolled during active disease. Material for sequencing was peripheral blood. CDR3 sequence: CASSVGLAVETQYF. The DNA for the CDR3 is TGTGCCAGCAGCGTAGGCCTAGCAGTGGAGACCCAGTACTTC.